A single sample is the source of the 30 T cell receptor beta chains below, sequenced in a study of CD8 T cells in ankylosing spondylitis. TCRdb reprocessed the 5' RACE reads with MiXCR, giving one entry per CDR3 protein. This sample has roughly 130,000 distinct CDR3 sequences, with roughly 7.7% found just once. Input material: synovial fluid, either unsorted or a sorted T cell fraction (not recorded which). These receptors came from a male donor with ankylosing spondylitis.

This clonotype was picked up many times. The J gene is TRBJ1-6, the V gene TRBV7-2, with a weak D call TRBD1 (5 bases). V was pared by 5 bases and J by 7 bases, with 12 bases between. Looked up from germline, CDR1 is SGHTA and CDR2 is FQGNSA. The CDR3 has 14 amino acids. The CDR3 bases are TGTGCCAGCAGCCCCCAAAAGGGGAATTCACCCCTCCACTTT. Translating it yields CASSPQKGNSPLHF.

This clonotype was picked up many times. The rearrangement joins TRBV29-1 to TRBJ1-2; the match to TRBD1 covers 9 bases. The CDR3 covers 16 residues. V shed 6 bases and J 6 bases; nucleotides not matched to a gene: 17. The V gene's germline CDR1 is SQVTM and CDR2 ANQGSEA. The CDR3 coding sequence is TGCAGCGTGGGGGAACCGGGACAGGGTGGAGTGGATGGCTACACCTTC. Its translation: CSVGEPGQGGVDGYTF. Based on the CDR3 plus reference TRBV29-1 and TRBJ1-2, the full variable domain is SAVISQKPSRDICQRGTSLTIQCQVDSQVTMMFWYRQQPGQSLTLIATANQGSEATYESGFVIDKFPISRPNLTFSTLTVSNMSPEDSSIYLCSVGEPGQGGVDGYTFGSGTRLTVV.

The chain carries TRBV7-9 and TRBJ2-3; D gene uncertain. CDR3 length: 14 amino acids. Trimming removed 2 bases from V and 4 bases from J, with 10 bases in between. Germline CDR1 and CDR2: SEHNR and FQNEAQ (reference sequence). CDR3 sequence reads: CASSLMSSPDTQYF. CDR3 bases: TGTGCCAGCAGCTTAATGTCCTCCCCAGATACGCAGTATTTT.

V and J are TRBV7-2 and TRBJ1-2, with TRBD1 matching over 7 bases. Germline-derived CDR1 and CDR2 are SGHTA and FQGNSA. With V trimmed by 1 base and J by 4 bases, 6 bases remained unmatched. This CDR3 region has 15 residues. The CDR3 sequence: CASSLETGRTYGYTF. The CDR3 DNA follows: TGTGCCAGCAGCTTAGAGACAGGGAGGACCTATGGCTACACCTTC.

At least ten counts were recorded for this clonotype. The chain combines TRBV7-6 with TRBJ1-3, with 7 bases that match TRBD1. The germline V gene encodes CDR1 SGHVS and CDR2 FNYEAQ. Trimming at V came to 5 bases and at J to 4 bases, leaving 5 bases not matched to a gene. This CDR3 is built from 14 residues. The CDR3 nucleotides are TGTGCCAGCAGCCTGGGACAGCGCGGAAACACCATATATTTT. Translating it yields CASSLGQRGNTIYF. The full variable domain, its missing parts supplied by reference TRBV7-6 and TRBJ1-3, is GAGVSQSPRYKVTKRGQDVALRCDPISGHVSLYWYRQALGQGPEFLTYFNYEAQQDKSGLPNDRFSAERPEGSISTLTIQRTEQRDSAMYRCASSLGQRGNTIYFGEGSWLTVV.

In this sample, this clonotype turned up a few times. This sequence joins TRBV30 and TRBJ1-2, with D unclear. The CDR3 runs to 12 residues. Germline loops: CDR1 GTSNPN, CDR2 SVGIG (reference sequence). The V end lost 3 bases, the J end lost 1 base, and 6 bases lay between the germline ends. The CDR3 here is CAWRRFNYGYTF. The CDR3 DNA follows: TGTGCCTGGAGGAGGTTTAACTATGGCTACACCTTC. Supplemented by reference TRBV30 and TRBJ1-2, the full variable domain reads SQTIHQWPATLVQPVGSPLSLECTVEGTSNPNLYWYRQAAGRGLQLLFYSVGIGQISSEVPQNLSASRPQDRQFILSSKKLLLSDSGFYLCAWRRFNYGYTFGSGTRLTVV.

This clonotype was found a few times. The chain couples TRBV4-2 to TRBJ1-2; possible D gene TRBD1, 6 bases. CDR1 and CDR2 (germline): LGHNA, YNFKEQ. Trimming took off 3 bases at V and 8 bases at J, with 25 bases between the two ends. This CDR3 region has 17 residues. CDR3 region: CASSQTPQRGERGGYTF. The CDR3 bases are TGTGCCAGCAGCCAGACCCCTCAACGGGGGGAGAGGGGGGGCTACACCTTC.

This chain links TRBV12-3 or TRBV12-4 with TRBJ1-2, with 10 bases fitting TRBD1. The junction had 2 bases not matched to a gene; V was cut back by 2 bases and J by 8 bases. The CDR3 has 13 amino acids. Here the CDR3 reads CASSLLTGGGYTF. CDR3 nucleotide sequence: TGTGCCAGCAGTTTATTGACAGGGGGCGGCTACACCTTC.

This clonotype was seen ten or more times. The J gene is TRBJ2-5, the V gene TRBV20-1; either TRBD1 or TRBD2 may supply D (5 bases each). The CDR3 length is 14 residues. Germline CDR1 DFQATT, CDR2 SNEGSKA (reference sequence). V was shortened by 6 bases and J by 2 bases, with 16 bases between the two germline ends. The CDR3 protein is CSAVRWDEQETQYF. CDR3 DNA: TGCAGTGCAGTCCGATGGGACGAACAAGAGACCCAGTACTTC.

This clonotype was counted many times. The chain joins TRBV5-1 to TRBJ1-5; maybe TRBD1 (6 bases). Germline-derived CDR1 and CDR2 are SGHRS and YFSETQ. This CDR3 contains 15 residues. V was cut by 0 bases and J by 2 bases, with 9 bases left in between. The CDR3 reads CASSLGSGGNQPQHF. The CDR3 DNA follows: TGCGCCAGCAGCTTGGGCTCAGGGGGCAATCAGCCCCAGCATTTT.

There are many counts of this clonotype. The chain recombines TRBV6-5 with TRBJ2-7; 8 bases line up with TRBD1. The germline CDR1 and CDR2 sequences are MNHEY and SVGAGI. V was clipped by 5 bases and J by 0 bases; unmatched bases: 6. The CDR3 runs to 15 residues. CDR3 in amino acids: CASSHRDRFSYEQYF. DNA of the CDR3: TGTGCCAGCAGTCACCGGGACAGGTTCTCCTACGAGCAGTACTTC.

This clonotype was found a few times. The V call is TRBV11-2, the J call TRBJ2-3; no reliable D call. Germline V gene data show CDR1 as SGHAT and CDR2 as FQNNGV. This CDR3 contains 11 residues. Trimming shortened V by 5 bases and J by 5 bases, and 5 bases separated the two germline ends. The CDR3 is CASSLLDTQYF. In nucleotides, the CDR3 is TGTGCCAGCAGCCTGCTAGATACGCAGTATTTT.

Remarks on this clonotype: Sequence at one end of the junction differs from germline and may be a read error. CDR3 nucleotides: TGTGCCAGCCGCCACAAAGGGGGGGGAAATCAGCCCCAGCATTTT. Translated, it gives CASRHKGGGNQPQHF. This chain joins TRBV3-1 and TRBJ1-5; perhaps TRBD1 as D (6 bases). CDR1 and CDR2 (germline): LGHDT, YNNKEL (reference sequence). The CDR3 spans 15 residues.

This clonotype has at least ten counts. CDR3: CASSLWGGRGEAFF. CDR3 DNA: TGTGCCAGCAGTTTATGGGGAGGACGCGGGGAAGCTTTCTTT. The V gene is TRBV28, the J gene TRBJ1-1, with D unresolved. CDR1 and CDR2 from the germline V gene are MDHEN and SYDVKM. Trimming shortened V by 0 bases and J by 8 bases, and 13 bases separated the two germline ends. The CDR3 has 14 residues.

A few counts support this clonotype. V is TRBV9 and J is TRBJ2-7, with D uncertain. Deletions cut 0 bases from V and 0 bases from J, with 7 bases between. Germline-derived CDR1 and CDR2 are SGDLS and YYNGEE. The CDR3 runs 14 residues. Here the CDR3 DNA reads TGTGCCAGCAGCGTAGGGTATAGCTCCTACGAGCAGTACTTC. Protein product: CASSVGYSSYEQYF.

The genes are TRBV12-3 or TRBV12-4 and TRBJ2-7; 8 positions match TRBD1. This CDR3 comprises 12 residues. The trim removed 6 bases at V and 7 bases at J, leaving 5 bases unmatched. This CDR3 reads CASRQGGPEQYF. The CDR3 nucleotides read TGTGCCAGCAGACAGGGGGGACCTGAGCAGTACTTC.

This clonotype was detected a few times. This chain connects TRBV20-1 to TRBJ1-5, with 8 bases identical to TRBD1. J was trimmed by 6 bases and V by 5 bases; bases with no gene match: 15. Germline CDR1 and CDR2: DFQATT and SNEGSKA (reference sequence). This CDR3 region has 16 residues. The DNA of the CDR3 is TGCAGTGCTTGGGGGTTTCGGAGCAGGGGGCTTCAGCCCCAGCATTTT. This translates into CSAWGFRSRGLQPQHF.

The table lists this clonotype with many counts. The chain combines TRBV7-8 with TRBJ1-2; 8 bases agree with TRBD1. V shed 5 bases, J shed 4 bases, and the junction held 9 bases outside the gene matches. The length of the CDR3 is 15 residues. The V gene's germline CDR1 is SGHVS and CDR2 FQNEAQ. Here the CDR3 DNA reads TGTGCCAGCAGCCCCGGACAGGGAGGTTTCTATGGCTACACCTTC. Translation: CASSPGQGGFYGYTF.

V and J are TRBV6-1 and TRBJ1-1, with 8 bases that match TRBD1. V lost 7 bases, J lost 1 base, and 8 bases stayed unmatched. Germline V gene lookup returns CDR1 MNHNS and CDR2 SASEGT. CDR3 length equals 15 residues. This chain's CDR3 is CASKNRGVRNTEAFF. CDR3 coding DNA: TGTGCCAGCAAGAACAGGGGGGTGAGGAACACTGAAGCTTTCTTT.

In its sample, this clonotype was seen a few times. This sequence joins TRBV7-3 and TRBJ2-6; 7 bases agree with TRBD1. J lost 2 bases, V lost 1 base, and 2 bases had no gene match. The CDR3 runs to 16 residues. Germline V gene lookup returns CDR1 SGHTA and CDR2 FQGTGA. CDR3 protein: CASSLRGGAGANVLTF. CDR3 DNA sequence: TGTGCCAGCAGCTTAAGAGGGGGCGCTGGGGCCAACGTCCTGACTTTC.

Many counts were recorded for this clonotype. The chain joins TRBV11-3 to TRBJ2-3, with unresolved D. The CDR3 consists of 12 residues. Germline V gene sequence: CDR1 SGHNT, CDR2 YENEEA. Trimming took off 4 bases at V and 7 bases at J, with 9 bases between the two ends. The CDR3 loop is CASSSSTYTQYF. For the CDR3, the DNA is TGTGCCAGCAGCTCCTCCACGTATACGCAGTATTTT.

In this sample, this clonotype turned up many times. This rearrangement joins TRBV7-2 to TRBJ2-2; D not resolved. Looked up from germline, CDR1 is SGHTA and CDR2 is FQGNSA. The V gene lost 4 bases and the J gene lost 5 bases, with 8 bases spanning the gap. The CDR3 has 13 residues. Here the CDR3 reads CASSSQRTGELFF. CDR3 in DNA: TGTGCCAGCAGCTCCCAACGGACCGGGGAGCTGTTTTTT.

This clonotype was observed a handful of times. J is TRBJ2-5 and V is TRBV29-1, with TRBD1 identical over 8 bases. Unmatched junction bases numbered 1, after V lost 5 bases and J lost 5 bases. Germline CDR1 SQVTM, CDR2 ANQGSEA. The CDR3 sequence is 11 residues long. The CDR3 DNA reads TGCAGCGTTCGACAGGGGGAGACCCAGTACTTC. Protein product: CSVRQGETQYF.

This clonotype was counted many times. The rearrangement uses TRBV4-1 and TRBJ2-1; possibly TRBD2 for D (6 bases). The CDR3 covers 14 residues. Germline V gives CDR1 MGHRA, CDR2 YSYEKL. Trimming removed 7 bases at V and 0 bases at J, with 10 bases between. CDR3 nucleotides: TGCGCCAGCACTCGGGGGAGCTCCTACAATGAGCAGTTCTTC. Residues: CASTRGSSYNEQFF.

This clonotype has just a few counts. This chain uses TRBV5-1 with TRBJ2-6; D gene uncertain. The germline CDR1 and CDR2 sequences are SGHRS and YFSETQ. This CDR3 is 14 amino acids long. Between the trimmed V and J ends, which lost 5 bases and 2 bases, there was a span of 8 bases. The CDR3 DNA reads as TGCGCCAGCAGTAAGACCCCTGGGGCCAACGTCCTGACTTTC. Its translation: CASSKTPGANVLTF.

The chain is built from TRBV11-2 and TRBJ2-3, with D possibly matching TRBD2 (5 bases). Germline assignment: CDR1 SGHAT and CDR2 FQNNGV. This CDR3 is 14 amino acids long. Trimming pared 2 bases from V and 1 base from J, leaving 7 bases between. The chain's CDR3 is CASSLQAGTDTQYF. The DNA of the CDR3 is TGTGCCAGCAGCTTACAAGCGGGCACAGATACGCAGTATTTT.

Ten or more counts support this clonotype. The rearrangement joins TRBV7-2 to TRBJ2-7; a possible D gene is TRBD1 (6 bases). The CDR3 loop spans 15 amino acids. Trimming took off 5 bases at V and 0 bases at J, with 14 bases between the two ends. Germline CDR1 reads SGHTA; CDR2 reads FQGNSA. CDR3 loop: CASSTTTGSSYEQYF. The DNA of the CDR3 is TGTGCCAGCAGCACGACGACAGGTAGCTCCTACGAGCAGTACTTC.

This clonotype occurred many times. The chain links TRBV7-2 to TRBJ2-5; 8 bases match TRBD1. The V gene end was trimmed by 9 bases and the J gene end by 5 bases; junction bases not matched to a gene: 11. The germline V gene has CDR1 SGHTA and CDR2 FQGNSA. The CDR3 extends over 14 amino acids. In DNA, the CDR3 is TGTGCCAGTAGTCCGAACAGGGGGAGGGAGACCCAGTACTTC. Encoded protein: CASSPNRGRETQYF.

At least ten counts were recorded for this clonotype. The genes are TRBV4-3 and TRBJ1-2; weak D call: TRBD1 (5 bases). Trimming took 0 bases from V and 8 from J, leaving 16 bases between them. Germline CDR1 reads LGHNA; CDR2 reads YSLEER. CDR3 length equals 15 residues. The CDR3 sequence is CASSQDRGQSYGYTF. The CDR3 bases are TGCGCCAGCAGCCAAGATCGCGGACAATCGTACGGCTACACCTTC.

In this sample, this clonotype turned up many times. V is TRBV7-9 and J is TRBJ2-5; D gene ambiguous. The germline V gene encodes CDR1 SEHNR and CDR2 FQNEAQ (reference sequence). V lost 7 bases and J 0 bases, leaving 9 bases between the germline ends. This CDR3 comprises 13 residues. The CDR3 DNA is TGTGCCAGCAAGTTGGCAAACCAAGAGACCCAGTACTTC. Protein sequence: CASKLANQETQYF.